These 12 T cell receptor beta chains originate from one sample sequenced in a study of T-cell memory formation after mild COVID-19. One entry per CDR3 protein, called by TCRdb with MiXCR from the 5' RACE reads. The sample yields approximately 210,000 distinct CDR3 sequences, 27% seen once. The material sequenced was PBMCs or a T cell subset sorted from them (not recorded which). Receptors originate from an adult woman who had mild COVID-19 (a few samples of this study predate the infection). Cell type and time point are not known.

The chain is built from TRBV7-9 and TRBJ2-3, with D perhaps given as TRBD1 or TRBD2 (6 bases each). The germline V and J ends were trimmed by 5 bases and 0 bases, with 15 bases remaining between them. Germline CDR1 is SEHNR and CDR2 is FQNEAQ (reference sequence). The CDR3 is 16 amino acids. The CDR3 sequence is CASSRGDGPSTDTQYF. CDR3 nucleotides: TGTGCCAGCAGCAGGGGGGACGGACCTAGCACAGATACGCAGTATTTT. The full variable domain, in which reference TRBV7-9 and TRBJ2-3 provide the parts outside the CDR3, is DTGVSQNPRHKITKRGQNVTFRCDPISEHNRLYWYRQTLGQGPEFLTYFQNEAQLEKSRLLSDRFSAERPKGSFSTLEIQRTEQGDSAMYLCASSRGDGPSTDTQYFGPGTRLTVL.

V and J are TRBV23-1 and TRBJ2-7, with TRBD1 as a possible D gene (6 bases). TRBV23-1 is identified as an open reading frame with a role that is uncertain. Trimming took 0 bases from V and 4 from J, leaving 28 bases between them. This CDR3 is built from 20 residues. The CDR3 loop reads CASSQSPEPNRTAGSYEQYF. The CDR3 region has the DNA TGCGCCAGCAGTCAATCCCCTGAGCCAAACCGGACAGCCGGTTCGTACGAGCAGTACTTC.

CDR3 in DNA: TGCGCCAGCAGGGAACGACAGGAAACCTACGAGCAGTACTTC. As protein: CASRERQETYEQYF. The V gene is TRBV5-1, the J gene TRBJ2-7, with D possibly TRBD1 on 6 matching bases. CDR1 and CDR2 from the germline V gene are SGHRS and YFSETQ. There are 14 residues in the CDR3. V was shortened by 5 bases and J by 2 bases, with 14 bases between the two germline ends.

This clonotype was observed a handful of times. The rearrangement joins TRBV5-1 to TRBJ1-1; 7 bases line up with TRBD1. This CDR3 has 15 residues. The germline V gene encodes CDR1 SGHRS and CDR2 YFSETQ. The trim removed 3 bases at V and 5 bases at J, leaving 10 bases unmatched. The CDR3: CASSSGATGKTEAFF. The CDR3, as DNA: TGCGCCAGCAGCTCGGGGGCGACAGGGAAAACTGAAGCTTTCTTT.

The chain recombines TRBV6-2 or TRBV6-3 with TRBJ2-2, with TRBD2 matching 9 bases. V was clipped by 0 bases and J by 2 bases; unmatched bases: 4. Germline CDR1 is MNHEY and CDR2 is SVGEGT. This CDR3 spans 17 amino acids. CDR3: CASSYSRTSVNTGELFF. The DNA of the CDR3 is TGTGCCAGCAGTTACTCACGGACTAGCGTAAACACCGGGGAGCTGTTTTTT.

V and J are TRBV6-4 and TRBJ2-3, with 9 bases lining up with TRBD1. This CDR3 spans 16 amino acids. Trimming removed 0 bases from V and 3 bases from J; junction bases left unmatched: 4. Germline V CDR1 and CDR2: MRHNA, SNTAGT. The CDR3 nucleotides read TGTGCCAGCAGTGACTCCGAGACAGGGGGAACAGATACGCAGTATTTT. It specifies CASSDSETGGTDTQYF.

This clonotype showed up just a few times. CDR3 sequence: CASTYARGRGYEQYF. The CDR3 nucleotides read TGTGCCAGCACCTACGCCCGGGGCAGGGGGTACGAGCAGTACTTC. The gene calls are TRBV2 and TRBJ2-7; TRBD1 matches 7 bases. Germline V gene data show CDR1 as SNHLY and CDR2 as FYNNEI. The CDR3 is made up of 15 amino acids. The V segment lost 7 bases and the J segment 4 bases; nucleotides outside the gene matches: 13.

The rearrangement uses TRBV20-1 and TRBJ2-1, with 8 bases matching TRBD1. With V trimmed by 4 bases and J by 5 bases, 10 bases remained unmatched. This CDR3 comprises 15 residues. Per germline, CDR1 DFQATT and CDR2 SNEGSKA (reference sequence). The CDR3 nucleotides read TGCAGTGCTACACCTCAATCGGACAGGGACAATGAGCAGTTCTTC. It codes for CSATPQSDRDNEQFF.

The chain combines TRBV6-2 or TRBV6-3 with TRBJ2-1, with D perhaps TRBD2 (6 bases). Germline V gives CDR1 MNHEY, CDR2 SVGEGT. Trimming took 6 bases from V and 4 from J, leaving 16 bases between them. The CDR3 is made up of 15 amino acids. CDR3 DNA sequence: TGTGCCAGCAGGCATCTACGGGAGCGTTACAATGAGCAGTTCTTC. This translates into CASRHLRERYNEQFF.

This clonotype turned up a few times. This rearrangement joins TRBV24-1 to TRBJ2-7; TRBD1 might be the D (6 bases). Germline CDR1 KGHDR, CDR2 SFDVKD. V lost 4 bases and J 2 bases, leaving 11 bases between the germline ends. The CDR3 totals 14 residues. In DNA form, the CDR3 reads TGTGCCACCAGTGACGGGACACCGCCCTACGAGCAGTACTTC. This encodes CATSDGTPPYEQYF.

The rearrangement uses TRBV7-3 and TRBJ2-2, with 7 bases lining up with TRBD1. Per germline, CDR1 SGHTA and CDR2 FQGTGA. This CDR3 is built from 14 residues. The V segment lost 3 bases and the J segment 3 bases; nucleotides outside the gene matches: 1. The CDR3 DNA reads as TGTGCCAGCAGCTTCGGACAGGACACCGGGGAGCTGTTTTTT. Translating it yields CASSFGQDTGELFF. Supplemented by reference TRBV7-3 and TRBJ2-2, the full variable domain reads GAGVSQTPSNKVTEKGKYVELRCDPISGHTALYWYRQSLGQGPEFLIYFQGTGAADDSGLPNDRFFAVRPEGSVSTLKIQRTERGDSAVYLCASSFGQDTGELFFGEGSRLTVL.

The chain uses TRBV6-2 or TRBV6-3 and TRBJ2-7, with D tentatively TRBD1 (5 bases). The germline V gene encodes CDR1 MNHEY and CDR2 SVGEGT. V lost 11 bases and J 6 bases, leaving 20 bases between the germline ends. CDR3 length: 13 amino acids. As DNA, the CDR3 is TGTGCCGTCACCCCCGACAGTCGGCGCGAGCAGTACTTC. This codes for CAVTPDSRREQYF.